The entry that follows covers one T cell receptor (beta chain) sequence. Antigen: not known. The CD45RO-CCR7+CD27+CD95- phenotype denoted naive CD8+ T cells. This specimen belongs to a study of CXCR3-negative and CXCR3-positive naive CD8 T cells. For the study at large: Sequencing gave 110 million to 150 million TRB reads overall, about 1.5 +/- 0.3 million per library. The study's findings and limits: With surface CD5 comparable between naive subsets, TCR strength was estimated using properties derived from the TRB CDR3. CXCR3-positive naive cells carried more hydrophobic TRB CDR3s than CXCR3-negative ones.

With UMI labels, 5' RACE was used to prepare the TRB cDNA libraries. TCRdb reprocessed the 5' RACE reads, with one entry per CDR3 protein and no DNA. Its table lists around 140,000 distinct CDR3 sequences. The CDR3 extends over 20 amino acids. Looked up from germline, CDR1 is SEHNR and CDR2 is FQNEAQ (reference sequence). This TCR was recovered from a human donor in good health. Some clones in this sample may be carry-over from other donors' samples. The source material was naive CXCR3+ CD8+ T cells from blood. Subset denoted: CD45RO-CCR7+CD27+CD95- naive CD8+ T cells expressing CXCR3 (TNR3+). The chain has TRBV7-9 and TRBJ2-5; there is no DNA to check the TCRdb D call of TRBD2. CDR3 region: CTSSPKGSGTSGPYQETQYF. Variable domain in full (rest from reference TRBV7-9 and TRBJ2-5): DTGVSQNPRHKITKRGQNVTFRCDPISEHNRLYWYRQTLGQGPEFLTYFQNEAQLEKSRLLSDRFSAERPKGSFSTLEIQRTEQGDSAMYLCTSSPKGSGTSGPYQETQYFGPGTRLLVL.